A single sample gave rise to the 18 T cell receptor beta chains below, sequenced in a study of shared clonotypes between healthy human individuals. The table came from immunoSEQ multiplex PCR; TCRdb's copy has only in-frame clones and leaves some out. The sample has a few hundred thousand clones, roughly 85% seen once. The source material was PBMCs. Every receptor here comes from a woman between 35 and 50 years old in good health. Some clones in this sample may be carry-over from other donors' samples.

J is TRBJ2-5 and V is TRBV27; D gene uncertain. V dropped 3 bases and J dropped 4 bases, with 12 bases sitting between them. Germline loops: CDR1 MNHEY, CDR2 SMNVEV (reference sequence). The CDR3 covers 14 residues. The CDR3 DNA follows: TGTGCCAGCAGTTTTGGACGATTCAGAGAGACCCAGTACTTC. This gives the protein CASSFGRFRETQYF.

The J gene is TRBJ2-2, the V gene TRBV11-2; D is unclear. Germline loops: CDR1 SGHAT, CDR2 FQNNGV. Between the trimmed V and J ends, which lost 7 bases and 7 bases, there was a span of 10 bases. This CDR3 region has 12 residues. The chain's CDR3 is CASNLEYGELFF. CDR3 DNA: TGTGCCAGCAATCTAGAATACGGGGAGCTGTTTTTT. The full variable domain, rest sourced from reference TRBV11-2 and TRBJ2-2, is EAGVAQSPRYKIIEKRQSVAFWCNPISGHATLYWYQQILGQGPKLLIQFQNNGVVDDSQLPKDRFSAERLKGVDSTLKIQPAKLEDSAVYLCASNLEYGELFFGEGSRLTVL.

The V and J genes are TRBV30 and TRBJ2-6; D unclear. CDR3 length: 14 residues. Germline V gives CDR1 GTSNPN, CDR2 SVGIG (reference sequence). The ends were cut back, 1 base at V and 0 bases at J, with 4 bases in the middle. In nucleotides, the CDR3 is TGTGCCTGGAGTGGAGACTCTGGGGCCAACGTCCTGACTTTC. This codes for CAWSGDSGANVLTF.

The CDR3 DNA sequence: TGTGCCAGCAGCCTCGACAGCTCCTATAATTCACCCCTCCACTTT. Translated, it gives CASSLDSSYNSPLHF. The rearrangement joins TRBV7-6 to TRBJ1-6, with D perhaps matching TRBD1 (5 bases). This CDR3 contains 15 residues. Germline V gene sequence: CDR1 SGHVS, CDR2 FNYEAQ. V was clipped by 5 bases and J by 0 bases, with 8 bases between them.

This clone was recorded at least ten times. Different DNA sequences within this sample yield the same CDR3. The CDR3 protein is CASSVSDRGFYEQYF. CDR3 nucleotide sequence: TGTGCCAGCAGCGTATCGGACAGGGGTTTTTACGAGCAGTACTTC. The chain combines TRBV9 with TRBJ2-7, with 9 nucleotides matching TRBD1. Germline values: CDR1 SGDLS, CDR2 YYNGEE. V dropped 1 base and J dropped 4; count of bases not matched to a gene: 6. The CDR3 consists of 15 residues.

The rearrangement links TRBV11-2 to TRBJ2-3; TRBD1 matches 7 bases. The CDR3 sequence is 16 residues long. The V gene end was trimmed by 3 bases and the J gene end by 2 bases; junction bases not matched to a gene: 8. Germline V gene lookup returns CDR1 SGHAT and CDR2 FQNNGV. CDR3 residues: CASSLLTGIPTDTQYF. The CDR3 coding sequence is TGTGCCAGCAGCTTGCTGACAGGGATACCCACAGATACGCAGTATTTT.

The chain recombines TRBV19 with TRBJ2-7; no clear D. The CDR3 runs to 16 residues. The V gene lost 1 base and the J gene lost 3 bases, with 16 bases spanning the gap. Per the germline V gene, CDR1 is LNHDA and CDR2 is SQIVND (reference sequence). The CDR3 DNA reads TGTGCCAGTAGTATAGGCCCTCGGGCCGCCGGCTACGAGCAGTACTTC. Translating it yields CASSIGPRAAGYEQYF.

Here the CDR3 DNA reads TGCGCCAGCAGCTTCCGCGGACAGGTTAATGAAAAACTGTTTTTT. Translating gives CASSFRGQVNEKLFF. This chain uses TRBV5-1 with TRBJ1-4; TRBD1 agrees at 7 bases. CDR3 length equals 15 residues. The junction had 5 bases not matched to a gene; V was cut back by 2 bases and J by 4 bases. The V gene's germline CDR1 is SGHRS and CDR2 YFSETQ. Drawing the rest from reference TRBV5-1 and TRBJ1-4, the complete variable domain is KAGVTQTPRYLIKTRGQQVTLSCSPISGHRSVSWYQQTPGQGLQFLFEYFSETQRNKGNFPGRFSGRQFSNSRSEMNVSTLELGDSALYLCASSFRGQVNEKLFFGSGTQLSVL.

The chain is built from TRBV5-1 and TRBJ2-5, with D perhaps matching TRBD2 (5 bases). Germline CDR1 is SGHRS and CDR2 is YFSETQ. The CDR3 runs 14 residues. The V end lost 5 bases, the J end lost 2 bases, and 13 bases lay between the germline ends. The CDR3, as DNA: TGCGCCAGCAGTTGGGGAGATTCGCAAGAGACCCAGTACTTC. Its protein product is CASSWGDSQETQYF.

The gene calls are TRBV4-1 and TRBJ2-5; 8 nucleotides line up with TRBD2. Germline values: CDR1 MGHRA, CDR2 YSYEKL. The CDR3 totals 16 residues. The V segment lost 8 bases and the J segment 1 base; nucleotides outside the gene matches: 12. CDR3: CASRPGGAGVQETQYF. CDR3 nucleotides: TGCGCCAGCCGCCCCGGGGGAGCGGGAGTCCAAGAGACCCAGTACTTC.

The chain uses TRBV5-4 and TRBJ1-4; D gene ambiguous. Germline CDR1 reads SGHNT; CDR2 reads YYREEE (reference sequence). The CDR3 has 14 residues. V dropped 9 bases and J dropped 8 bases, with 20 bases sitting between them. CDR3 sequence: CATTPRGGNEKLFF. In DNA form, the CDR3 reads TGTGCCACCACCCCGAGAGGCGGAAACGAAAAACTGTTTTTT. The full variable domain, with the rest looked up from reference TRBV5-4 and TRBJ1-4, is ETGVTQSPTHLIKTRGQQVTLRCSSQSGHNTVSWYQQALGQGPQFIFQYYREEENGRGNFPPRFSGLQFPNYSSELNVNALELDDSALYLCATTPRGGNEKLFFGSGTQLSVL.

The table lists this clone with a few counts. The chain recombines TRBV5-1 with TRBJ1-1, with D possibly TRBD1 on 6 matching bases. CDR1 is SGHRS and CDR2 is YFSETQ in the germline V gene. The CDR3 spans 14 residues. Trimming stripped 4 bases from V and 1 base from J, with 11 bases between. The CDR3 loop is CASSVQGGNTEAFF. The CDR3 DNA reads TGCGCCAGCAGCGTACAGGGAGGGAACACTGAAGCTTTCTTT.

This rearrangement joins TRBV6-5 to TRBJ2-5; D remains ambiguous. This CDR3 spans 15 amino acids. CDR1 MNHEY and CDR2 SVGAGI come from the germline V gene. The V gene lost 5 bases and the J gene lost 7 bases, with 20 bases spanning the gap. This CDR3 reads CASSQPGVPIVTQYF. CDR3 DNA sequence: TGTGCCAGCAGTCAACCTGGGGTCCCTATTGTGACCCAGTACTTC.

This chain uses TRBV7-6 with TRBJ2-3; D is unresolved. The CDR3 loop spans 16 amino acids. Per germline, CDR1 SGHVS and CDR2 FNYEAQ. Trimming stripped 1 base from V and 3 bases from J, with 14 bases between. CDR3 nucleotides: TGTGCCAGCAGCTTAGAAGGGATCCGCGGAACAGATACGCAGTATTTT. This codes for CASSLEGIRGTDTQYF.

The CDR3 spells CASSQLTGDTEKLFF. For the CDR3, the DNA is TGTGCCAGCAGCCAATTGACAGGGGATACTGAAAAACTGTTTTTT. The chain recombines TRBV4-2 with TRBJ1-4; 8 nucleotides agree with TRBD1. Germline-derived CDR1 and CDR2 are LGHNA and YNFKEQ. This CDR3 is built from 15 residues. V dropped 2 bases and J dropped 7; count of bases not matched to a gene: 6.

This clone was recorded a few times. V and J are TRBV11-2 and TRBJ2-1; 7 bases are shared with TRBD1. Germline CDR1 and CDR2: SGHAT and FQNNGV. V was pared by 7 bases and J by 5 bases, with 11 bases of the junction left unmatched. This CDR3 contains 15 residues. The CDR3 reads CASTISQGVNNEQFF. Written as DNA, the CDR3 is TGTGCCAGCACCATTAGCCAGGGGGTTAACAATGAGCAGTTCTTC. The entire variable domain, with the rest obtained from reference TRBV11-2 and TRBJ2-1, is as follows: EAGVAQSPRYKIIEKRQSVAFWCNPISGHATLYWYQQILGQGPKLLIQFQNNGVVDDSQLPKDRFSAERLKGVDSTLKIQPAKLEDSAVYLCASTISQGVNNEQFFGPGTRLTVL.

The rearrangement joins TRBV9 to TRBJ2-2; D may be TRBD2 (5 bases). The germline V and J ends were trimmed by 5 bases and 3 bases, with 11 bases remaining between them. The CDR3 sequence is 14 residues long. Germline V gives CDR1 SGDLS, CDR2 YYNGEE. CDR3 in DNA: TGTGCCAGCAGAGGACTCGATGACACCGGGGAGCTGTTTTTT. Protein product: CASRGLDDTGELFF.

The gene calls are TRBV11-2 and TRBJ2-1; no firm D call. Germline-derived CDR1 and CDR2 are SGHAT and FQNNGV. The ends were cut back, 5 bases at V and 10 bases at J, with 15 bases in the middle. This CDR3 has 13 amino acids. CDR3 residues: CASSPTPPGEQFF. The CDR3 nucleotides read TGTGCCAGCAGCCCGACCCCCCCTGGGGAGCAGTTCTTC. Drawing the rest from reference TRBV11-2 and TRBJ2-1, the complete variable domain is EAGVAQSPRYKIIEKRQSVAFWCNPISGHATLYWYQQILGQGPKLLIQFQNNGVVDDSQLPKDRFSAERLKGVDSTLKIQPAKLEDSAVYLCASSPTPPGEQFFGPGTRLTVL.